This entry lists 5 T cell receptor beta chains sequenced from one sample in a study of cytomegalovirus exposure and HLA in healthy donors. 13 Jbeta primers and 60 Vbeta primers were used for the PCR. Libraries were prepared by immunoSEQ multiplex PCR; TCRdb keeps only in-frame clonotypes and omits some of them. The repertoire holds 100,000 to 150,000 clones, about three quarters seen once, with roughly 3.6% in the top ten. The sequenced material came from PBMCs. These receptor sequences come from a man aged 25-45 years in good health and CMV-seronegative.

CDR3 nucleotide sequence: TGTGCCAGCGTCCGGACAGGGAGCTACGAGCAGTACTTC. Translated: CASVRTGSYEQYF. The gene calls are TRBV7-9 and TRBJ2-7; 8 bases fit TRBD1. Germline trimming cut 8 bases from V and 3 bases from J; bases unmatched to any gene: 6. CDR3 length: 13 amino acids. The germline V gene has CDR1 SEHNR and CDR2 FQNEAQ (reference sequence).

This rearrangement joins TRBV6-4 to TRBJ2-6; 10 bases are a match to TRBD1. V lost 4 bases, J lost 0 bases, and 0 bases stayed unmatched. Germline CDR1 is MRHNA and CDR2 is SNTAGT. The CDR3 contains 16 residues. The CDR3 sequence is CASSGTGGSGANVLTF. The CDR3 coding sequence is TGTGCCAGCAGTGGGACAGGGGGCTCTGGGGCCAACGTCCTGACTTTC.

This clone was seen more than once but under ten times. CDR3 DNA sequence: TGTGCCAGCAGCCAAGATGGGTGGTTTACCTACGAACTAGCGGGAGGGATGAAGTACGAGCAGTACTTC. Translation gives CASSQDGWFTYELAGGMKYEQYF. The chain has TRBV14 and TRBJ2-7; 13 bases map to TRBD2. The junction had 24 bases not matched to a gene; V was cut back by 0 bases and J by 4 bases. There are 23 residues in the CDR3. Germline CDR1 reads SGHDN; CDR2 reads FVKESK.

J is TRBJ2-7 and V is TRBV6-5; the D gene is possibly TRBD1 (6 bases). V was shortened by 5 bases and J by 2 bases, with 10 bases between the two germline ends. This CDR3 contains 13 residues. CDR1 is MNHEY, CDR2 SVGAGI, per germline. DNA for the CDR3: TGTGCCAGCAGTCTACGGGACACCTACGAGCAGTACTTC. Its translation is CASSLRDTYEQYF.

The chain joins TRBV5-1 to TRBJ2-5; TRBD2 might be the D (5 bases). V was cut by 0 bases and J by 3 bases, with 6 bases left in between. Germline assignment: CDR1 SGHRS and CDR2 YFSETQ. This CDR3 is built from 13 residues. Written as DNA, the CDR3 is TGCGCCAGCAGCTTGGACGGGGAAGAGACCCAGTACTTC. It codes for CASSLDGEETQYF.